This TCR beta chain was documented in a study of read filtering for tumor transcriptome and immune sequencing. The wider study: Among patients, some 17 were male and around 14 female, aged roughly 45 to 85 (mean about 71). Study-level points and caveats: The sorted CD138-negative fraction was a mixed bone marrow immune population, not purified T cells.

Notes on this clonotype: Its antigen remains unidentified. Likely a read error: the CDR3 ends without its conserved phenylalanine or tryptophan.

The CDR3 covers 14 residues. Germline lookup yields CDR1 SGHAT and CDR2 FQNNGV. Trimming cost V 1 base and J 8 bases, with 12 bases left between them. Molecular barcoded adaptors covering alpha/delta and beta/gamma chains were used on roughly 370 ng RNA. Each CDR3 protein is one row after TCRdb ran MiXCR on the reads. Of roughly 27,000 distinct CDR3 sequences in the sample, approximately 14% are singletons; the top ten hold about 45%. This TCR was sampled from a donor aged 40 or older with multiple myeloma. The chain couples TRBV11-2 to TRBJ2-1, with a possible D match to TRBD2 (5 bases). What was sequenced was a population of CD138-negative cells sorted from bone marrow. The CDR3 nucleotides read TGTGCCAGCAGCTTAGGACTCCTCGGGGATGAGCAGTTCCTC. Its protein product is CASSLGLLGDEQFL.